This TCR beta chain derives from a study of blood T cell repertoires in COVID-19. As processed by the authors: By means of reference gene primer amplification, nucleated cell counts were estimated. TCRdb's copy holds only in-frame clones and misses some; the assay was immunoSEQ multiplex PCR. V and J calls and clone size are as listed in that table; D and trimming were resolved from the DNA. The sample has 200,000 to 250,000 clones, about nine tenths seen once; the top ten hold around 6.9%. Losses at the gene ends were 5 bases for V and 6 bases for J; bases not matched to a gene: 5. Germline values: CDR1 SQVTM, CDR2 ANQGSEA. The CDR3 is 13 amino acids.

The genes are TRBV29-1 and TRBJ1-2, with 11 bases matching TRBD1. This TCR was recovered from a man in his fifties or sixties who had recovered from COVID-19. Sequenced input: peripheral blood. The CDR3 coding sequence is TGCAGCGTTATAGAGGACAGGGGGCATGGCTACACCTTC. Its protein is CSVIEDRGHGYTF.